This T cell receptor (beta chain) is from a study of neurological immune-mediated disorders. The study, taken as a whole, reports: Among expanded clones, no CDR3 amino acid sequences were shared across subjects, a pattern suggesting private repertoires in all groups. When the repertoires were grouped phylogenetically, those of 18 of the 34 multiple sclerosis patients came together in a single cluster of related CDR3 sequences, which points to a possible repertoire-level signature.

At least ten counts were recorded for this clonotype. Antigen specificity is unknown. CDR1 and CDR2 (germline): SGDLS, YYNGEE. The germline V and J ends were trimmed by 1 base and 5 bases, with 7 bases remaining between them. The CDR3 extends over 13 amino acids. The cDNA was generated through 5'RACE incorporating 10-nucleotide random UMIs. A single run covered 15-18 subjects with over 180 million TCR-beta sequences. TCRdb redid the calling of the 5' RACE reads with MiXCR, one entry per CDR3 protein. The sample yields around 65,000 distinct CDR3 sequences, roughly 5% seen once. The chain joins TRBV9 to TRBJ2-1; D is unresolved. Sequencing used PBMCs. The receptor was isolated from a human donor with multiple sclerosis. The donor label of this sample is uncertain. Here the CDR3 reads CASSVSRDNEQFF. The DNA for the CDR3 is TGTGCCAGCAGCGTATCTAGGGACAATGAGCAGTTCTTC.